The rows below give T cell receptor beta chains drawn from one sample of a study of identical twins. TCRdb reprocessed the 5' RACE reads via MiXCR and lists one record per CDR3 protein. The sample records about 520,000 distinct CDR3 sequences, roughly a fifth being singletons. Separately, the same data were catalogued under a study of T cells expressing NK-cell markers.

The sample comprised CD4+ T cells sorted from blood. The receptors shown here come from a woman between 18 and 30 years old in good health. Each CDR3 is given with its conserved first and last residue. The D gene is left open where the match is weak. A clone size is listed for some rows: how often the clone was seen (once, few, many), or a class if it is expanded.

clone_size,j_call,d_call,v_call,cdr3_nt,cdr3_aa
.,TRBJ2-2,.,TRBV27,TGTGCCAGCATCGACAGGACCGCGGACACCGGGGAGCTGTTTTTT,CASIDRTADTGELFF
.,TRBJ1-2,TRBD1,TRBV7-9,TGTGCCAGCAGCACCACGGGACAGTCCTATGGCTACACCTTC,CASSTTGQSYGYTF
.,TRBJ1-5,.,TRBV6-1,TGTGCCAGCAGTGGAGAAAGTGATCAGCCCCAGCATTTT,CASSGESDQPQHF
few,TRBJ1-1,.,TRBV20-1,TGCAGTGCTAGACTAGGACCTGAAGCTTTCTTT,CSARLGPEAFF
few,TRBJ2-5,.,TRBV20-1,TGCAGTGCTACCCGCCGGGGCCAAGAGACCCAGTACTTC,CSATRRGQETQYF
few,TRBJ2-2,TRBD1,TRBV12-3/TRBV12-4,TGTGCCAGCAGTTTAACGTGGGCAGGGGGCAGCGGGGAGCTGTTTTTT,CASSLTWAGGSGELFF
few,TRBJ1-4,.,TRBV7-9,TGTGCCAGCAGCTTAGCCGGCTCCCCAGGGGAAAAACTGTTTTTT,CASSLAGSPGEKLFF
.,TRBJ2-2,.,TRBV5-1,TGCGCCAGCAGCATCGTCTCCGAGGGGCTCAATTTTGCCGGGGAGCTGTTTTTT,CASSIVSEGLNFAGELFF
.,TRBJ1-5,TRBD1,TRBV6-2/TRBV6-3,TGTGCCAGCAGCCCACAGGGGCCCAATCAGCCCCAGCATTTT,CASSPQGPNQPQHF
.,TRBJ2-3,.,TRBV6-1,TGTGCCAGCAGTAAGGGGGTTGGGGCCACAGATACGCAGTATTTT,CASSKGVGATDTQYF
.,TRBJ2-1,TRBD2,TRBV9,TGTGCCAGCAGCGTAGTTAGCGGGAGTACCTACAATGAGCAGTTCTTC,CASSVVSGSTYNEQFF
few,TRBJ2-2,TRBD1,TRBV12-3/TRBV12-4,TGTGCCAGCAGCCGGACGGGGACAGGGGAAACCGGGGAGCTGTTTTTT,CASSRTGTGETGELFF
few,TRBJ2-3,.,TRBV20-1,TGCAGTGCTAGGGGGGCCTCGGGACCAGATACGCAGTATTTT,CSARGASGPDTQYF
few,TRBJ2-1,.,TRBV11-3,TGTGCCAGCAGCTTAGATCGTAGCGAGGATGAGCAGTTCTTC,CASSLDRSEDEQFF
.,TRBJ2-7,TRBD2,TRBV7-7,TGTGCCAGCAGCCCCTCTAGCGGGGGAACTGGGGAGCAGTACTTC,CASSPSSGGTGEQYF
.,TRBJ1-5,TRBD1,TRBV10-3,TGTGCCATCAGCTACGACAGGGATCAGCCCCAGCATTTT,CAISYDRDQPQHF
.,TRBJ2-3,TRBD2,TRBV4-1,TGCGCCAGCAGCCCTAAACTAGCGGGAGGGTTCCCTGGGAGGAGCACAGATACGCAGTATTTT,CASSPKLAGGFPGRSTDTQYF
few,TRBJ1-5,.,TRBV6-1,TGTGCCAGCAGGGACAGTACCTATCAGCCCCAGCATTTT,CASRDSTYQPQHF
few,TRBJ2-3,TRBD1,TRBV20-1,TGCAGTGCTTGGGACAGGAGGACAGATACGCAGTATTTT,CSAWDRRTDTQYF
few,TRBJ2-3,.,TRBV2,TGTGCCATCCGAGGCCGGGGTAGCACAGATACGCAGTATTTT,CAIRGRGSTDTQYF
.,TRBJ2-7,.,TRBV29-1,TGCAGCGTTGGCAGACTCGAGGGCGAGCAGTACTTC,CSVGRLEGEQYF
once,TRBJ2-7,.,TRBV6-2/TRBV6-3,TGTGCCAGCAGTGACCCCCGACCCTCCTCCTACGAGCAGTACTTC,CASSDPRPSSYEQYF
.,TRBJ1-2,TRBD1,TRBV3-1,TGTGCCAGCAGCCAACAGCCGGGACAGGGACGTGACTACACCTTC,CASSQQPGQGRDYTF
.,TRBJ1-2,.,TRBV9,TGTGCCAGCAGCGTACGGGGGAACTATGGCTACACCTTC,CASSVRGNYGYTF
.,TRBJ2-1,.,TRBV10-3,TGTGCCACCATGGGACTCAACTACAATGAGCAGTTCTTC,CATMGLNYNEQFF
.,TRBJ2-5,.,TRBV20-1,TGCAGTGCAGGGACCAACCAAGAGACCCAGTACTTC,CSAGTNQETQYF
few,TRBJ2-3,.,TRBV7-3,TGTGCCAGCAGCGCCCCTGGGGTCACAGATACGCAGTATTTT,CASSAPGVTDTQYF
.,TRBJ1-2,.,TRBV6-1,TGTGCCAGCACTCCCGGGGGGGGATATGGCTACACCTTC,CASTPGGGYGYTF
.,TRBJ2-7,TRBD2,TRBV29-1,TGCAGCGTTGCGCCCCACCTAGCGGAAGAGAGCGACGAGCAGTACTTC,CSVAPHLAEESDEQYF